A selection of T cell receptor beta chains follows, all from one sample in a study of tumor-infiltrating lymphocytes in primary liver carcinoma. A single record per CDR3 protein comes from TCRdb applying MiXCR to the multiplex PCR reads. Of 40,000 to 60,000 distinct CDR3 sequences in the sample, 60% to 85% were seen once. Sequenced: liver tumor tissue from sampling region 5. Source of these receptors: a man aged 40-55 years with primary liver carcinoma and hepatitis B virus infection. CDR3s include the opening cysteine and the closing phenylalanine or tryptophan. Each record gives: CDR3 protein, CDR3 DNA, V gene, D gene, CDR3 length, J gene, clone size. D genes are given only for firm matches. Not every row has a clone size; where given, it reads once, few, many or a size class.

CSVRLGRSAETQYF,TGCAGCGTCCGACTCGGGAGGTCCGCAGAAACGCAGTATTTT,TRBV29-1,TRBD2,14,TRBJ2-3,once
CASSLGAKLGEQYF,TGTGCCAGCAGTTTGGGAGCGAAACTCGGCGAGCAGTACTTC,TRBV28,.,14,TRBJ2-7,many
CASSPYGADTQYF,TGTGCCAGCAGCCCCTACGGGGCAGATACGCAGTATTTT,TRBV11-2,.,13,TRBJ2-3,medium-sized
CARSERVVPDTQYF,TGTGCCAGGAGTGAACGGGTGGTCCCAGATACGCAGTATTTT,TRBV6-1,.,14,TRBJ2-3,.
CASSLGGGRDEQYF,TGTGCCAGCAGTTTAGGTGGAGGGAGGGACGAGCAGTACTTC,TRBV28,TRBD2,14,TRBJ2-7,many
CASIWGGSSYSEQFF,TGTGCCAGTATCTGGGGGGGGAGCTCCTACAGCGAGCAGTTCTTC,TRBV11-2,TRBD2,15,TRBJ2-1,.
CASSRLPPGGRETQYF,TGCGCCAGCAGCCGACTCCCACCAGGGGGCCGTGAGACCCAGTACTTC,TRBV4-1,TRBD1,16,TRBJ2-5,many
CASTPDQGAFDYGYTF,TGCGCCAGCACTCCAGACCAGGGGGCGTTCGACTATGGCTACACCTTC,TRBV4-1,TRBD1,16,TRBJ1-2,.
CASSSPPHGQGYYGYTF,TGTGCCAGCAGTTCCCCCCCCCACGGACAGGGCTACTATGGCTACACCTTC,TRBV12-3/TRBV12-4,TRBD1,17,TRBJ1-2,.
CVWSPGTSPYEQYF,TGTGTTTGGAGTCCCGGGACTAGCCCATACGAGCAGTACTTC,TRBV30,TRBD2,14,TRBJ2-7,.
CATRQDQPPYNEQFF,TGTGCCACCAGGCAAGACCAGCCACCCTACAATGAGCAGTTCTTC,TRBV11-2,.,15,TRBJ2-1,.
CASSYKRTDNEQFF,TGTGCCAGTAGTTACAAACGGACGGACAATGAGCAGTTCTTC,TRBV6-5,.,14,TRBJ2-1,.
CASSPQGVRGTDTQYF,TGTGCCAGCAGTCCCCAGGGGGTAAGGGGCACAGATACGCAGTATTTT,TRBV6-1,TRBD1,16,TRBJ2-3,.
CASSSLRNVGWVNIQYF,TGTGCCAGCAGTTCACTGAGAAACGTCGGTTGGGTAAACATTCAGTACTTC,TRBV28,.,17,TRBJ2-4,many
CASSIGLGGLWDEQLF,TGTGCCAGCAGTATCGGGCTTGGGGGCCTCTGGGATGAGCAGTTATTC,TRBV4-2,.,16,TRBJ2-1,.
CASSPGQGIPSNNEQFF,TGTGCCAGTAGCCCAGGACAGGGCATCCCATCGAACAATGAGCAGTTCTTC,TRBV5-4,TRBD1,17,TRBJ2-1,many
CAISSLVDSPLHF,TGTGCAATCAGTTCCCTAGTGGATTCACCCCTCCACTTT,TRBV12-3/TRBV12-4,.,13,TRBJ1-6,.
CASSKGLASQYF,TGTGCCAGCAGCAAGGGACTAGCGTCGCAGTACTTC,TRBV11-1,TRBD2,12,TRBJ2-7,.